A single sample is the source of the 17 T cell receptor beta chains below, sequenced in a study of blood T cell repertoires in COVID-19. Sequencing used immunoSEQ multiplex PCR; TCRdb keeps in-frame clones, though not all of them. The sample lists roughly 200,000 clones, 70% to 80% seen once, with 6% in the top ten. The sequenced material came from peripheral blood. These receptors came from a middle-aged woman with COVID-19, enrolled during active disease.

The V gene is TRBV7-9, the J gene TRBJ1-2; D is uncertain. The CDR3 is 13 residues long. Germline V gene sequence: CDR1 SEHNR, CDR2 FQNEAQ (reference sequence). Trimming removed 6 bases at V and 7 bases at J, with 15 bases between. CDR3 in amino acids: CASRLGDYGGYTF. In DNA form, the CDR3 reads TGTGCCAGCAGGCTCGGTGATTACGGTGGCTACACCTTC.

About this clone itself: Other DNA sequences in this sample translate to the same CDR3. The chain joins TRBV3-1 (or the pseudogene TRBV3-2) to TRBJ1-2; TRBD1 matches 8 bases. The CDR3 has 13 residues. In germline, CDR1 is LGHDT, CDR2 YNNKEL (reference sequence). Losses at the gene ends were 4 bases for V and 7 bases for J; bases not matched to a gene: 5. The CDR3 nucleotides are TGTGCCAGCAGCCCCGGACAGGGTGGTGGCTACACCTTC. It encodes CASSPGQGGGYTF.

The chain uses TRBV7-9 and TRBJ1-2; tentatively, D is TRBD1 (6 bases). The CDR3 spans 16 residues. Germline V lookup: CDR1 SEHNR, CDR2 FQNEAQ (reference sequence). Trimming took off 2 bases at V and 2 bases at J, with 15 bases between the two ends. CDR3 DNA: TGTGCCAGCAGCTTATTCCCAGGGGTTACCAACTATGGCTACACCTTC. It translates to CASSLFPGVTNYGYTF.

In its sample, this clone is medium-sized (0.01 to 0.1%). The J gene is TRBJ1-5, the V gene TRBV23-1, with 7 bases aligning to TRBD1. TRBV23-1 is placed among ORFs of uncertain function. V dropped 0 bases and J dropped 3; count of bases not matched to a gene: 2. The CDR3 has 15 amino acids. In DNA, the CDR3 is TGCGCCAGCAGTCAATCGGGACAGTTCAATCAGCCCCAGCATTTT. Its protein product is CASSQSGQFNQPQHF.

Here the CDR3 DNA reads TGTGCCAGCAGTGACACAGGCCCCCCTTTTAGTGATACGCAGTATTTT. Residues: CASSDTGPPFSDTQYF. The chain has TRBV2 and TRBJ2-3, with D possibly TRBD1 on 5 matching bases. This CDR3 has 16 residues. V was clipped by 3 bases and J by 6 bases, with 19 bases between them. Per the germline V gene, CDR1 is SNHLY and CDR2 is FYNNEI.

The table lists this clone with a few counts. The V gene is TRBV24-1, the J gene TRBJ1-2, with D maybe TRBD1 (6 bases). Germline V lookup: CDR1 KGHDR, CDR2 SFDVKD. V was pared by 6 bases and J by 8 bases, with 12 bases between. The CDR3 runs to 12 residues. CDR3 protein: CATSSTGQGYTF. The CDR3 nucleotides read TGTGCCACCAGTTCCACAGGGCAAGGCTACACCTTC.

J is TRBJ1-4 and V is TRBV12-3 or TRBV12-4; D is undetermined. V lost 4 bases, J lost 13 bases, and 16 bases lay in between. The CDR3 has 13 amino acids. DNA for the CDR3: TGTGCCAGCAGTTCCGGGTCCCCCCAAGGACTGTTTTTT. Translated, it gives CASSSGSPQGLFF.

The chain links TRBV14 to TRBJ1-1; maybe TRBD1 (5 bases). Between the trimmed V and J ends, which lost 0 bases and 8 bases, there was a span of 10 bases. Germline loops: CDR1 SGHDN, CDR2 FVKESK. This CDR3 comprises 13 residues. The CDR3 DNA reads TGTGCCAGCAGCCAAGATTTTCCAGGGGAAGCTTTCTTT. Its protein product is CASSQDFPGEAFF.

This clone appeared once. This chain links TRBV9 with TRBJ1-1, with a possible D match to TRBD1 (5 bases). CDR3 length: 14 amino acids. CDR1 is SGDLS and CDR2 is YYNGEE in the germline V gene. The V end was cut by 3 bases, the J end by 0 bases, with 9 bases between. CDR3 loop: CASSADSMNTEAFF. Here the CDR3 DNA reads TGTGCCAGCAGCGCCGACAGCATGAACACTGAAGCTTTCTTT.

The chain employs TRBV29-1 and TRBJ1-2, with D uncertain. In germline, CDR1 is SQVTM, CDR2 ANQGSEA. This CDR3 is 13 amino acids long. Trimming removed 0 bases from V and 8 bases from J, with 13 bases in between. The CDR3 DNA reads TGCAGCGTTGAAGATGCGGGGTTAAGGGGCTACACCTTC. Its protein product is CSVEDAGLRGYTF.

The CDR3 loop is CASSQNTDRGREKLFF. CDR3 DNA sequence: TGTGCCAGCAGTCAAAATACGGACAGGGGACGTGAAAAACTGTTTTTT. The genes are TRBV2 and TRBJ1-4; 9 positions agree with TRBD1. V gave up 5 bases and J gave up 7 bases; unmatched junction bases: 11. This CDR3 is 16 amino acids long. Germline assignment: CDR1 SNHLY and CDR2 FYNNEI. Complete variable domain (other parts from reference TRBV2 and TRBJ1-4): EPEVTQTPSHQVTQMGQEVILRCVPISNHLYFYWYRQILGQKVEFLVSFYNNEISEKSEIFDDQFSVERPDGSNFTLKIRSTKLEDSAMYFCASSQNTDRGREKLFFGSGTQLSVL.

This clone was recorded a few times. This chain joins TRBV6-1 and TRBJ2-7; D may be TRBD2 (6 bases). CDR3 length: 15 amino acids. In germline, CDR1 is MNHNS, CDR2 SASEGT. Trimming stripped 3 bases from V and 4 bases from J, with 16 bases between. CDR3 residues: CASSDPTLARYEQYF. CDR3 nucleotide sequence: TGTGCCAGCAGTGACCCTACACTAGCCCGGTACGAGCAGTACTTC.

This chain links TRBV28 with TRBJ2-1; D perhaps matches TRBD2 (7 bases). This CDR3 is built from 16 residues. The V end lost 1 base, the J end lost 4 bases, and 14 bases lay between the germline ends. The germline V gene has CDR1 MDHEN and CDR2 SYDVKM. The DNA for the CDR3 is TGTGCCAGCAGTTTATCCCAAGGGGGGGGGTACAATGAGCAGTTCTTC. Protein: CASSLSQGGGYNEQFF.

This clone was seen a handful of times. The CDR3 spells CASSGDSYEQYF. CDR3 in DNA: TGTGCCAGCAGTGGGGACAGCTACGAGCAGTACTTC. The chain is built from TRBV2 and TRBJ2-7, with TRBD1 matching over 7 bases. J gave up 3 bases and V 4 bases, and 0 bases lay outside the gene matches. Germline values: CDR1 SNHLY, CDR2 FYNNEI. The CDR3 length is 12 residues.

The J gene is TRBJ1-1, the V gene TRBV15; TRBD1 is a possible D gene (6 bases). The ends were cut back, 0 bases at V and 1 base at J, with 12 bases in the middle. The CDR3 is made up of 16 amino acids. Germline lookup yields CDR1 LNHNV and CDR2 YYDKDF (reference sequence). Written as DNA, the CDR3 is TGTGCCACCAGCAGAGATATGGGGGCGCCGAACACTGAAGCTTTCTTT. Amino acids: CATSRDMGAPNTEAFF.

V is TRBV11-2 and J is TRBJ2-5; no reliable D call. This CDR3 contains 16 residues. Germline V gene sequence: CDR1 SGHAT, CDR2 FQNNGV. V gave up 2 bases and J gave up 1 base, with 14 bases separating them. The chain's CDR3 is CASSLHENPFQETQYF. CDR3 nucleotide sequence: TGTGCCAGCAGCTTACACGAGAATCCCTTCCAAGAGACCCAGTACTTC.

This clone was observed once. The chain is built from TRBV3-1 (or the pseudogene TRBV3-2) and TRBJ1-3; D possibly corresponds to TRBD1 (6 bases). This CDR3 has 14 amino acids. Germline-derived CDR1 and CDR2 are LGHDT and YNNKEL (reference sequence). Trimming cost V 3 bases and J 9 bases, with 15 bases left between them. The CDR3, as DNA: TGTGCCAGCAGCCAGCAGGGGTACACGAGCACCATATATTTT. Amino acid sequence: CASSQQGYTSTIYF.